These 26 T cell receptor beta chains came from one sample sequenced in a study of OX40 agonist ivuxolimab in advanced cancers. Libraries came from the immunoSEQ multiplex PCR assay. The clones in this table, taken by TCRdb from immuneACCESS, are in-frame only. Not every clone is retained; where verified, under half of the shortfall comes from an unresolved V gene, and the cause of the rest is unknown. The sample includes over 15,000 clones, with 65% to 85% observed a single time. The top ten clonotypes cover 26% of the sample. The material was CD4+ or CD8+ T cells sorted from blood, obtained in a trial of the OX40 agonist ivuxolimab. The receptors originated from an adult with an advanced solid tumor such as melanoma, head and neck, liver or kidney cancer.

The chain is built from TRBV4-3 and TRBJ1-5; TRBD1 might be the D (6 bases). Looked up from germline, CDR1 is LGHNA and CDR2 is YSLEER. V was trimmed by 3 bases and J by 2 bases, leaving 8 bases between them. This CDR3 has 14 amino acids. CDR3 sequence: CASSQNRGNQPQHF. The CDR3 DNA follows: TGCGCCAGCAGCCAGAACAGGGGCAATCAGCCCCAGCATTTT.

This clone is judged medium-sized (0.01 to 0.1%). V is TRBV7-3 and J is TRBJ2-2, with D perhaps TRBD1 (6 bases). Germline CDR1 reads SGHTA; CDR2 reads FQGTGA. The CDR3 consists of 17 residues. The V and J ends lost 5 bases and 3 bases respectively, with 19 bases between them. CDR3 bases: TGTGCCAGCAGCCCCCAGGGGAAAGGGGGAGACACCGGGGAGCTGTTTTTT. Protein product: CASSPQGKGGDTGELFF.

By sample fraction, this clone is large. V and J are TRBV7-9 and TRBJ1-5; TRBD1 matches 7 bases. The CDR3 is made up of 15 amino acids. V trimming: 5 bases; J trimming: 5 bases; junction bases outside the gene matches: 9. CDR1 SEHNR and CDR2 FQNEAQ come from the germline V gene (reference sequence). CDR3 sequence (DNA): TGTGCCAGCAGCCATAACAGGGGAGGGGATCAGCCCCAGCATTTT. It encodes CASSHNRGGDQPQHF.

V and J are TRBV27 and TRBJ2-7; 7 positions agree with TRBD1. V dropped 5 bases and J dropped 3; count of bases not matched to a gene: 7. The CDR3 is made up of 14 amino acids. CDR1 and CDR2 from the germline V gene are MNHEY and SMNVEV (reference sequence). The DNA of the CDR3 is TGTGCCAGCAGTCCACAGGGGTTAAACTACGAGCAGTACTTC. Protein: CASSPQGLNYEQYF.

The chain uses TRBV27 and TRBJ2-3; 9 nucleotides match TRBD1. Per the germline V gene, CDR1 is MNHEY and CDR2 is SMNVEV (reference sequence). CDR3 size: 15 residues. Trimming at V came to 4 bases and at J to 3 bases, leaving 5 bases not matched to a gene. The CDR3 sequence: CASSSGQGWTDTQYF. CDR3 nucleotide sequence: TGTGCCAGCAGTTCCGGACAGGGGTGGACAGATACGCAGTATTTT.

The V and J genes are TRBV6-1 and TRBJ2-7; the D is unclear. The CDR3 length is 10 residues. CDR1 and CDR2 (germline): MNHNS, SASEGT. V gave up 3 bases and J gave up 4 bases, with 1 base separating them. The chain's CDR3 is CASSDYEQYF. CDR3 coding DNA: TGTGCCAGCAGTGATTACGAGCAGTACTTC.

The V gene is TRBV5-8, the J gene TRBJ2-2; 7 bases map to TRBD1. Germline V lookup: CDR1 SGHTS, CDR2 YDEGEE. V shed 2 bases, J shed 4 bases, and the junction held 5 bases outside the gene matches. The length of the CDR3 is 15 residues. In nucleotides, the CDR3 is TGTGCCAGCAGCTTTTCGACAGGGACCACCGGGGAGCTGTTTTTT. Its translation: CASSFSTGTTGELFF.

The J gene is TRBJ2-1, the V gene TRBV4-2, with 8 bases that match TRBD2. CDR1 is LGHNA and CDR2 is YNFKEQ in the germline V gene. V was pared by 1 base and J by 8 bases, with 7 bases of the junction left unmatched. This CDR3 has 15 residues. The CDR3 DNA reads as TGTGCCAGCAGCCAAGTCCCAGCGGGAGATCATGAGCAGTTCTTC. Protein sequence: CASSQVPAGDHEQFF.

The rearrangement uses TRBV7-9 and TRBJ2-5; perhaps TRBD1 as D (6 bases). V was trimmed by 8 bases and J by 2 bases, leaving 9 bases between them. Germline CDR1 and CDR2: SEHNR and FQNEAQ (reference sequence). The CDR3 is 12 amino acids. CDR3 amino acids: CASERGQETQYF. Written as DNA, the CDR3 is TGTGCCAGCGAAAGGGGGCAAGAGACCCAGTACTTC.

The chain links TRBV11-2 to TRBJ2-5; D remains unclear. The CDR3 loop spans 15 amino acids. The V end was cut by 3 bases, the J end by 1 base, with 12 bases between. Germline CDR1 is SGHAT and CDR2 is FQNNGV. CDR3 sequence: CASSFTSSLQETQYF. The CDR3, as DNA: TGTGCCAGCAGCTTTACGTCCAGTCTCCAAGAGACCCAGTACTTC.

The rearrangement links TRBV29-1 to TRBJ2-1; tentatively, D is TRBD2 (5 bases). This CDR3 has 12 amino acids. Germline CDR1 is SQVTM and CDR2 is ANQGSEA. The V end was cut by 4 bases, the J end by 3 bases, with 7 bases between. This CDR3 reads CSVVEVYNEQFF. The CDR3 DNA follows: TGCAGCGTTGTGGAGGTCTACAATGAGCAGTTCTTC.

Points on this clone: It differs at one base from a far larger clone, so likely a read error. This sample includes further DNA sequences coding for the same CDR3. V usage is TRBV4-1 and J usage is TRBJ2-7; unclear D gene. This CDR3 has 13 residues. V was shortened by 1 base and J by 5 bases, with 9 bases between the two germline ends. The germline V gene encodes CDR1 MGHRA and CDR2 YSYEKL. In DNA, the CDR3 is TGCGCCAGCAGCCAAGCTACGGTGGACGAGCAGTACTTC. It codes for CASSQATVDEQYF.

This clone has more than one count but fewer than ten. The chain links TRBV6-4 to TRBJ2-1; D might be TRBD1 (5 bases). The germline CDR1 and CDR2 sequences are MRHNA and SNTAGT. Deletions cut 0 bases from V and 1 base from J, with 10 bases between. The CDR3 spans 16 residues. This chain's CDR3 is CASSDSVGVSYNEQFF. CDR3 sequence (DNA): TGTGCCAGCAGTGACTCGGTAGGGGTTTCCTACAATGAGCAGTTCTTC.

This clone was observed a few times. V is TRBV11-2 and J is TRBJ2-7, with TRBD2 matching 11 bases. Germline V lookup: CDR1 SGHAT, CDR2 FQNNGV. The CDR3 loop spans 16 amino acids. Unmatched junction bases numbered 11, after V lost 6 bases and J lost 4 bases. In DNA, the CDR3 is TGTGCCAGCAGTCCTCGCACTAGCGGGAGAAATTACGAGCAGTACTTC. Translation gives CASSPRTSGRNYEQYF.

J is TRBJ2-1 and V is TRBV6-6; D may correspond to TRBD1 or TRBD2 (6 bases each). The CDR3 totals 14 residues. The V end was cut by 7 bases, the J end by 0 bases, with 10 bases between. From germline, CDR1 is MNHNY and CDR2 SVGAGI (reference sequence). Here the CDR3 reads CASTPGASYNEQFF. For the CDR3, the DNA is TGTGCCAGCACCCCGGGGGCCTCCTACAATGAGCAGTTCTTC.

This chain connects TRBV30 to TRBJ2-7; tentative D call: TRBD1 (5 bases). Germline CDR1 is GTSNPN and CDR2 is SVGIG (reference sequence). The V end was cut by 3 bases, the J end by 6 bases, with 6 bases between. The CDR3 consists of 10 residues. CDR3 in amino acids: CAWSQGEQYF. CDR3 coding DNA: TGTGCCTGGAGCCAGGGCGAGCAGTACTTC. Combining the CDR3 with reference TRBV30 and TRBJ2-7 gives the whole variable domain SQTIHQWPATLVQPVGSPLSLECTVEGTSNPNLYWYRQAAGRGLQLLFYSVGIGQISSEVPQNLSASRPQDRQFILSSKKLLLSDSGFYLCAWSQGEQYFGPGTRLTVT.

This chain connects TRBV10-1 to TRBJ2-7, with D perhaps matching TRBD2 (5 bases). CDR3 length: 17 residues. Germline V gene lookup returns CDR1 WNHNN and CDR2 SYGVQD (reference sequence). The V and J ends lost 3 bases and 5 bases respectively, with 23 bases between them. In DNA, the CDR3 is TGCGCCAGCAGTGAAAACCAAGCGGCGTCTCCAGTCCACGAGCAGTACTTC. Its translation is CASSENQAASPVHEQYF.

Comments on this clone: The sample holds other DNA sequences that translate to the same CDR3. This chain connects TRBV28 to TRBJ1-1; 8 positions agree with TRBD1. Per germline, CDR1 MDHEN and CDR2 SYDVKM. With V trimmed by 1 base and J by 8 bases, 9 bases remained unmatched. CDR3 length equals 15 residues. The CDR3, as DNA: TGTGCCAGCAGTTTATTTAGGACAGGGACCGGCGAAGCTTTCTTT. It codes for CASSLFRTGTGEAFF.

V is TRBV28 and J is TRBJ2-6, with D hard to call. Germline assignment: CDR1 MDHEN and CDR2 SYDVKM. The ends were cut back, 7 bases at V and 4 bases at J, with 11 bases in the middle. The CDR3 is made up of 14 amino acids. The CDR3 loop reads CASTLTLGANVLTF. The CDR3 nucleotides are TGTGCCAGCACCCTGACTTTGGGGGCCAACGTCCTGACTTTC.

The rearrangement joins TRBV9 to TRBJ2-5, with 10 bases lining up with TRBD2. Trimming cost V 1 base and J 4 bases; bases outside gene matches: 4. The length of the CDR3 is 15 residues. The germline V gene encodes CDR1 SGDLS and CDR2 YYNGEE. This CDR3 is CASSVLSGRGETQYF. The CDR3 region has the DNA TGTGCCAGCAGCGTATTGAGCGGGAGGGGAGAGACCCAGTACTTC.

The rearrangement joins TRBV25-1 to TRBJ2-2; possibly TRBD1 for D (6 bases). Trimming took 3 bases from V and 5 from J, leaving 16 bases between them. The germline V gene has CDR1 MGHDK and CDR2 SYGVNS. This CDR3 spans 16 amino acids. The CDR3 sequence is CASSDPARGVTGELFF. The CDR3 nucleotides are TGTGCCAGCAGTGACCCGGCCAGGGGAGTGACCGGGGAGCTGTTTTTT.

The chain has TRBV5-1 and TRBJ2-7; 11 bases map to TRBD1. V dropped 2 bases and J dropped 2; count of bases not matched to a gene: 6. The germline V gene encodes CDR1 SGHRS and CDR2 YFSETQ. The CDR3 contains 16 residues. DNA of the CDR3: TGCGCCAGCAGCTTACCATCGGGACAGGGGGCCTACGAGCAGTACTTC. The encoded protein is CASSLPSGQGAYEQYF. The variable domain in full, with the rest retrieved from reference TRBV5-1 and TRBJ2-7, is KAGVTQTPRYLIKTRGQQVTLSCSPISGHRSVSWYQQTPGQGLQFLFEYFSETQRNKGNFPGRFSGRQFSNSRSEMNVSTLELGDSALYLCASSLPSGQGAYEQYFGPGTRLTVT.

This clone was observed a single time. The chain is built from TRBV27 and TRBJ2-1, with 12 bases fitting TRBD2. The CDR3 loop spans 14 amino acids. J was trimmed by 7 bases and V by 3 bases; bases with no gene match: 1. The germline V gene has CDR1 MNHEY and CDR2 SMNVEV (reference sequence). Written as DNA, the CDR3 is TGTGCCAGCAGTTTCGGACTAGCGGGAAATGAGCAGTTCTTC. Residues: CASSFGLAGNEQFF.

CDR3: CASSVHRGPQETQYF. CDR3 nucleotide sequence: TGCGCCAGCAGTGTTCACAGGGGGCCCCAAGAGACCCAGTACTTC. The rearrangement links TRBV10-2 to TRBJ2-5, with 9 positions matching TRBD1. V shed 4 bases, J shed 1 base, and the junction held 4 bases outside the gene matches. Germline lookup yields CDR1 WSHSY and CDR2 SAAADI. This CDR3 has 15 amino acids.

This clone came up once. This sequence joins TRBV5-6 and TRBJ2-7; TRBD1 is a possible D gene (6 bases). Germline-derived CDR1 and CDR2 are SGHDT and YYEEEE. This CDR3 has 15 amino acids. V shed 4 bases and J shed 2 bases, with 16 bases lying between them. CDR3 sequence (DNA): TGTGCCAGCAGCCCTACTTGGGGGCTAGCCTACGAGCAGTACTTC. It translates to CASSPTWGLAYEQYF.

The rearrangement joins TRBV4-3 to TRBJ2-2, with D tentatively TRBD1 or TRBD2 (5 bases each). Trimming pared 5 bases from V and 7 bases from J, leaving 20 bases between. The CDR3 runs 16 residues. The germline CDR1 and CDR2 sequences are LGHNA and YSLEER. CDR3 sequence (DNA): TGCGCCAGCAGCGAAAGGGGCCCGGGGTTGGGCGGGGAGCTGTTTTTT. This sequence encodes CASSERGPGLGGELFF.